The 16 T cell receptor beta chains below come from one sample, sequenced in a study of blood T cell repertoires in COVID-19. Some clones are missing from TCRdb's copy, which holds only in-frame ones; the method was immunoSEQ multiplex PCR. The repertoire holds about 150,000 clones, 87% seen once, with around 8.3% in the top ten. Input material: peripheral blood. All receptors come from a woman between 45 and 60 years old with active or convalescent COVID-19.

This chain connects TRBV7-3 to TRBJ2-1, with TRBD1 matching 8 bases. Germline trimming cut 2 bases from V and 4 bases from J; bases unmatched to any gene: 10. CDR3 size: 17 residues. CDR1 and CDR2 (germline): SGHTA, FQGTGA. The CDR3 spells CASSLAARGPMYNEQFF. CDR3 coding DNA: TGTGCCAGCAGCTTAGCCGCCAGGGGGCCTATGTACAATGAGCAGTTCTTC.

The chain couples TRBV19 to TRBJ1-5, with D possibly TRBD1 on 6 matching bases. The length of the CDR3 is 15 residues. Trimming left V 3 bases short and J 5 bases short, with 14 bases between. Germline V CDR1 and CDR2: LNHDA, SQIVND (reference sequence). The CDR3 region has the DNA TGTGCCAGTAGTATGGCCGGGACATTATATCAGCCCCAGCATTTT. Translation: CASSMAGTLYQPQHF.

The V gene is TRBV18, the J gene TRBJ1-1; D may be TRBD1 (5 bases). The CDR3 contains 14 residues. Germline V CDR1 and CDR2: KGHSH, LQKENI. V dropped 4 bases and J dropped 3 bases, with 12 bases sitting between them. Here the CDR3 reads CASSRLGGDTEAFF. CDR3 DNA: TGTGCCAGCTCACGTCTAGGAGGGGACACTGAAGCTTTCTTT.

The rearrangement joins TRBV14 to TRBJ1-4, with 7 bases identical to TRBD1. V gave up 1 base and J gave up 6 bases; unmatched junction bases: 11. In germline, CDR1 is SGHDN, CDR2 FVKESK. The CDR3 spans 17 residues. This chain's CDR3 is CASSQAEGTARHEKLFF. DNA of the CDR3: TGTGCCAGCAGCCAAGCAGAAGGGACAGCTAGACATGAAAAACTGTTTTTT.

This clone has only one observation. The V call is TRBV18, the J call TRBJ1-3, with D uncertain. This CDR3 comprises 14 residues. Per the germline V gene, CDR1 is KGHSH and CDR2 is LQKENI. Trimming removed 3 bases from V and 2 bases from J, with 8 bases in between. The CDR3 reads CASSPTGAGNTIYF. Here the CDR3 DNA reads TGTGCCAGCTCACCCACCGGGGCTGGAAACACCATATATTTT.

This sequence joins TRBV3-1 (or the pseudogene TRBV3-2) and TRBJ2-5; 12 nucleotides match TRBD2. The germline CDR1 and CDR2 sequences are LGHDT and YNNKEL (reference sequence). This CDR3 is built from 18 residues. After removal of 3 bases from V and 0 bases from J, the junction contained 8 bases not matched to a gene. DNA for the CDR3: TGTGCCAGCAGCCAGGTTTTGAGACTAGCGGGGGACCAAGAGACCCAGTACTTC. Translating gives CASSQVLRLAGDQETQYF.

To note about this clone: Distinct nucleotide sequences in the sample also encode this CDR3. The chain combines TRBV12-3 or TRBV12-4 with TRBJ1-5; 7 bases are a match to TRBD1. The length of the CDR3 is 13 residues. The J segment lost 4 bases and the V segment lost 5 bases, leaving 2 bases of the junction unmatched. In DNA form, the CDR3 reads TGTGCCAGCAGTCTCAGGGGGAATCAGCCCCAGCATTTT. Amino acid sequence: CASSLRGNQPQHF.

The chain recombines TRBV5-1 with TRBJ2-1; D gene uncertain. Trimming pared 0 bases from V and 0 bases from J, leaving 7 bases between. Germline V gene lookup returns CDR1 SGHRS and CDR2 YFSETQ. The CDR3 sequence is 15 residues long. The CDR3 reads CASSLAESSYNEQFF. CDR3 sequence (DNA): TGCGCCAGCAGCTTGGCCGAGAGCTCCTACAATGAGCAGTTCTTC.

V gene TRBV4-1 combines with J gene TRBJ2-7, with 9 bases lining up with TRBD1. Trimming cost V 0 bases and J 3 bases; bases outside gene matches: 3. CDR1 and CDR2 (germline): MGHRA, YSYEKL. This CDR3 contains 15 residues. The CDR3 coding sequence is TGCGCCAGCAGCCAAGAAAGACAGGGGGTCTACGAGCAGTACTTC. It codes for CASSQERQGVYEQYF.

The rearrangement links TRBV19 to TRBJ1-2; perhaps TRBD1 as D (5 bases). The CDR3 is 12 amino acids. Germline V gene data show CDR1 as LNHDA and CDR2 as SQIVND (reference sequence). V dropped 5 bases and J dropped 8 bases, with 12 bases sitting between them. The DNA for the CDR3 is TGTGCCAGTAGTGGAGGGGCACAGGGCTACACCTTC. Translated: CASSGGAQGYTF.

This sequence joins TRBV4-1 and TRBJ2-7; 10 bases agree with TRBD1. Trimming at V came to 1 base and at J to 5 bases, leaving 8 bases not matched to a gene. This CDR3 comprises 16 residues. Germline CDR1 reads MGHRA; CDR2 reads YSYEKL. This CDR3 reads CASSQGWGTGANEQYF. CDR3 bases: TGCGCCAGCAGCCAAGGTTGGGGGACAGGGGCTAACGAGCAGTACTTC.

This clone was observed a single time. This chain connects TRBV7-9 to TRBJ1-2; no clear D gene. There are 13 residues in the CDR3. V was pared by 3 bases and J by 5 bases, with 10 bases between. Germline lookup yields CDR1 SEHNR and CDR2 FQNEAQ (reference sequence). The CDR3 DNA is TGTGCCAGCAGCTTGGAGGATTATTATGGCTACACCTTC. Translated: CASSLEDYYGYTF.

The CDR3 bases are TGCAGCGTTGCGGTGGAGACCCAGTACTTC. Translating gives CSVAVETQYF. This chain uses TRBV29-1 with TRBJ2-5, with unresolved D. CDR1 and CDR2 (germline): SQVTM, ANQGSEA. Between the trimmed V and J ends, which lost 4 bases and 5 bases, there was a span of 5 bases. The CDR3 consists of 10 residues.

The chain links TRBV7-9 to TRBJ2-1; 13 bases are shared with TRBD2. This CDR3 has 14 residues. Germline CDR1 is SEHNR and CDR2 is FQNEAQ (reference sequence). V was clipped by 8 bases and J by 9 bases; unmatched bases: 7. CDR3 coding DNA: TGTGCCAGCGGCGGGACTAGCGGGATTGGTGAGCAGTTCTTC. This sequence encodes CASGGTSGIGEQFF.

This clone was observed a few times. The chain has TRBV5-1 and TRBJ2-2; TRBD1 matches 7 bases. This CDR3 is built from 15 residues. V lost 5 bases and J lost 5; bases outside the gene matches: 9. The germline gives CDR1 SGHRS, CDR2 YFSETQ. This chain's CDR3 is CASSNNRGGTGELFF. In nucleotides, the CDR3 is TGCGCCAGCAGTAATAACAGGGGTGGAACCGGGGAGCTGTTTTTT.

The chain links TRBV29-1 to TRBJ1-2; the match to TRBD1 covers 7 bases. The germline CDR1 and CDR2 sequences are SQVTM and ANQGSEA. The CDR3 has 13 amino acids. V shed 8 bases and J 5 bases; nucleotides not matched to a gene: 11. CDR3 sequence (DNA): TGCAGCTTTCGGGACAGTCATATTTATGGCTACACCTTC. It translates to CSFRDSHIYGYTF.